Only a few counts were recorded for the clone carrying this T cell receptor beta chain. Its target is unknown. V lost 8 bases and J 8 bases, leaving 16 bases between the germline ends. Germline CDR1 and CDR2: MNHEY and SVGAGI. This CDR3 is built from 13 residues. TCRdb re-analysed the 5' RACE reads in MiXCR, keeping a single row per CDR3 protein. The sample has 120,000 or so distinct CDR3 sequences; about 8.8% are singletons. This sample stems from a study of T cells after yellow fever vaccination. Overall study findings and caveats: Reappearance after the booster was observed for most primary-vaccination clones (about 96% CD4, approximately 90% CD8).

The chain links TRBV6-5 to TRBJ1-5; D gene uncertain. The sequencing used CD8+ T cells sorted from PBMCs, collected on the day of the yellow fever booster vaccination. The TCR was taken from a man aged 18 to 30 who received the YFV17D yellow fever vaccine. CDR3 sequence: CASSSSFSEPQHF. CDR3 in DNA: TGTGCCAGCTCTAGTTCGTTTTCGGAGCCCCAGCATTTT.